The rows below give T cell receptor beta chains drawn from one sample of a study of control samples from healthy donors and cancer patients. Libraries were prepared by immunoSEQ multiplex PCR; TCRdb keeps only in-frame clonotypes and omits some of them. The table has roughly 120,000 clones, about 93% seen once. The sequenced sample consisted of PBMCs. The receptors shown here come from a man aged 45 to 65 with head and neck cancer. The CDR3 runs from the conserved cysteine through the conserved F or W. D genes are given only for firm matches. A row's size may be missing; if present it is once, few, many or a size class.

TRBV2	TRBJ2-2	-	-	CASQLQRGNTGELFF	TGTGCCAGCCAACTCCAGAGGGGTAACACCGGGGAGCTGTTTTTT
TRBV23-1	TRBJ1-2	-	once	CASINRDTNYGYTF	TGCGCCAGCATTAACCGGGACACTAACTATGGCTACACCTTC
TRBV9	TRBJ1-2	-	-	CASSVVTAGQPRYTF	TGTGCCAGCAGCGTAGTGACAGCCGGACAACCGCGCTACACCTTC
TRBV7-9	TRBJ2-7	TRBD2	-	CASSLNPPGLAGAYEQYF	TGTGCCAGCAGCTTAAATCCGCCCGGTCTAGCGGGGGCCTACGAGCAGTACTTC
TRBV5-1	TRBJ2-1	TRBD2	-	CASSRGTSGGTYNEQFF	TGCGCCAGCAGCCGGGGGACTAGCGGGGGGACCTACAATGAGCAGTTCTTC
TRBV5-1	TRBJ1-2	-	-	CASSRARDGYTF	TGCGCCAGCAGCCGTGCCAGGGATGGCTACACCTTC
TRBV5-4	TRBJ1-6	TRBD1	-	CASSFGTGYNSPLHF	TGTGCCAGCAGCTTCGGGACAGGGTATAATTCACCCCTCCACTTT
TRBV19	TRBJ1-1	-	once	CASSIPTTNTEAFF	TGTGCCAGTAGTATCCCTACGACCAACACTGAAGCTTTCTTT
TRBV11-2	TRBJ2-7	TRBD1	-	CASNRFQGDRGSYEQYF	TGTGCCAGCAACCGTTTCCAAGGTGACAGGGGGTCCTACGAGCAGTACTTC
TRBV5-4	TRBJ1-1	TRBD1	-	CASSPGQDNTEAFF	TGTGCCAGCAGCCCCGGACAGGACAACACTGAAGCTTTCTTT
TRBV12-3/TRBV12-4	TRBJ2-7	-	-	CASSGQYYEQYF	TGTGCCAGCAGCGGACAGTACTACGAGCAGTACTTC
TRBV24-1	TRBJ2-1	-	-	CATEPRSGIWNEQFF	TGTGCCACCGAACCTAGGTCGGGGATTTGGAATGAGCAGTTCTTC
TRBV27	TRBJ1-5	-	-	CASSLKGPFSNQPQHF	TGTGCCAGCAGTTTAAAGGGACCTTTTAGCAATCAGCCCCAGCATTTT
TRBV19	TRBJ1-2	-	-	CASSVFDYGYTF	TGTGCCAGTAGTGTCTTCGACTATGGCTACACCTTC
TRBV6-2/TRBV6-3	TRBJ2-1	TRBD2	once	CASSYLLGLAKSEQFF	TGTGCCAGCAGTTACTTGCTGGGACTAGCGAAAAGTGAGCAGTTCTTC
TRBV12-3/TRBV12-4	TRBJ1-1	-	-	CASKSRGEAFF	TGTGCCTCCAAGAGTCGCGGGGAAGCTTTCTTT
TRBV12-3/TRBV12-4	TRBJ2-3	-	-	CASSPTDTQYF	TGTGCCAGCAGCCCCACGGATACGCAGTATTTT
TRBV7-2	TRBJ1-1	-	-	CASSLATSGAGGAFF	TGTGCCAGCAGCTTAGCCACTTCAGGGGCGGGCGGAGCTTTCTTT
TRBV6-2/TRBV6-3	TRBJ2-5	-	-	CASSYFPGTQYF	TGTGCCAGCAGTTACTTCCCCGGGACCCAGTACTTC
TRBV30	TRBJ2-1	-	-	CAWSVLPGDNEQFF	TGTGCCTGGAGTGTACTACCCGGGGACAATGAGCAGTTCTTC
TRBV10-3	TRBJ1-1	-	-	CAISESGGQGAFF	TGTGCCATCAGTGAGTCCGGGGGGCAGGGAGCTTTCTTT
TRBV5-1	TRBJ2-3	-	-	CASNAGYSTDTQYF	TGCGCCAGCAATGCGGGGTATAGCACAGATACGCAGTATTTT
TRBV5-5	TRBJ2-5	TRBD1	-	CASRNIWTGGQETQYF	TGTGCCAGCAGAAACATATGGACAGGGGGACAAGAGACCCAGTACTTC
TRBV4-3	TRBJ1-3	-	-	CASSQGSSGNTIYF	TGCGCCAGCAGCCAAGGAAGCTCTGGAAACACCATATATTTT
TRBV7-9	TRBJ1-2	-	-	CASSRVGREFGYTF	TGTGCCAGCAGCCGAGTTGGCAGGGAGTTTGGCTACACCTTC
TRBV5-1	TRBJ2-6	-	-	CASSPGGISGANVLTF	TGCGCCAGCAGCCCCGGGGGAATCTCTGGGGCCAACGTCCTGACTTTC
TRBV18	TRBJ2-7	TRBD2	-	CASSPPGLAGAYEQYF	TGTGCCAGCTCACCACCTGGCCTAGCGGGGGCCTACGAGCAGTACTTC
TRBV5-4	TRBJ2-2	TRBD2	-	CASSLRRGGGGTGELFF	TGTGCCAGCAGCTTGAGACGGGGGGGCGGGGGCACCGGGGAGCTGTTTTTT
TRBV28	TRBJ2-2	TRBD1	-	CASSSGTGVTGELFF	TGTGCCAGCAGTTCCGGGACAGGGGTTACCGGGGAGCTGTTTTTT
TRBV18	TRBJ2-5	TRBD1	-	CASSLTGTGDRETQYF	TGTGCCAGCTCATTAACCGGGACAGGGGATAGAGAGACCCAGTACTTC
TRBV7-2	TRBJ2-7	TRBD2	-	CASSSLAGGPEQYF	TGTGCCAGCAGCTCTCTAGCGGGGGGGCCCGAGCAGTACTTC
TRBV7-3	TRBJ1-5	TRBD1	-	CASSLGDRGRASNQPQHF	TGTGCCAGCAGCTTGGGGGACAGGGGGCGAGCAAGCAATCAGCCCCAGCATTTT
TRBV4-1	TRBJ2-7	TRBD1	-	CASSRETGGGYEQYF	TGCGCCAGCAGCCGAGAGACAGGGGGCGGTTACGAGCAGTACTTC
TRBV19	TRBJ1-4	-	-	CASSAPGRPNEKLFF	TGTGCCAGTAGTGCGCCGGGACGGCCAAATGAAAAACTGTTTTTT
TRBV4-2	TRBJ2-1	TRBD1	-	CASSQTRNRGYNEQFF	TGTGCCAGCAGCCAAACCCGAAACAGGGGGTACAATGAGCAGTTCTTC
TRBV3-1/TRBV3-2	TRBJ2-1	TRBD2	-	CASSRGGSRYEQFF	TGTGCCAGCAGCCGCGGGGGGTCCCGTTATGAGCAGTTCTTC
TRBV20-1	TRBJ2-5	-	-	CSARGTETQYF	TGCAGTGCTAGAGGAACAGAGACCCAGTACTTC